The clone carrying this T cell receptor (beta chain) was recorded a few times. Its antigen is unidentified. Germline CDR1 SGHRS, CDR2 YFSETQ. The CDR3 sequence is 15 residues long. The V and J ends lost 4 bases and 1 base respectively, with 14 bases between them. This sample was included in a study of cytomegalovirus exposure and HLA in healthy donors. Findings and caveats of the study: As immune exposure information, only CMV serostatus was available. An Asian-associated ancestry cluster reportedly showed fewer N-insertions than the roughly 670-donor mean in a later analysis.

PCR employed 60 Vbeta and 13 Jbeta primers. Profiling relied on immunoSEQ multiplex PCR, and the TCRdb table lists in-frame clones only, not all of them. The table records nearly 95,000 clones, under 9% of them present only once. The J gene is TRBJ2-5, the V gene TRBV5-1, with unresolved D. This clonotype was sampled from a man aged 45-65 years in good health and CMV-seronegative. The source material was PBMCs. This CDR3 is CASSIDMGRQETQYF. The DNA of the CDR3 is TGCGCCAGCAGCATTGATATGGGCCGCCAAGAGACCCAGTACTTC.